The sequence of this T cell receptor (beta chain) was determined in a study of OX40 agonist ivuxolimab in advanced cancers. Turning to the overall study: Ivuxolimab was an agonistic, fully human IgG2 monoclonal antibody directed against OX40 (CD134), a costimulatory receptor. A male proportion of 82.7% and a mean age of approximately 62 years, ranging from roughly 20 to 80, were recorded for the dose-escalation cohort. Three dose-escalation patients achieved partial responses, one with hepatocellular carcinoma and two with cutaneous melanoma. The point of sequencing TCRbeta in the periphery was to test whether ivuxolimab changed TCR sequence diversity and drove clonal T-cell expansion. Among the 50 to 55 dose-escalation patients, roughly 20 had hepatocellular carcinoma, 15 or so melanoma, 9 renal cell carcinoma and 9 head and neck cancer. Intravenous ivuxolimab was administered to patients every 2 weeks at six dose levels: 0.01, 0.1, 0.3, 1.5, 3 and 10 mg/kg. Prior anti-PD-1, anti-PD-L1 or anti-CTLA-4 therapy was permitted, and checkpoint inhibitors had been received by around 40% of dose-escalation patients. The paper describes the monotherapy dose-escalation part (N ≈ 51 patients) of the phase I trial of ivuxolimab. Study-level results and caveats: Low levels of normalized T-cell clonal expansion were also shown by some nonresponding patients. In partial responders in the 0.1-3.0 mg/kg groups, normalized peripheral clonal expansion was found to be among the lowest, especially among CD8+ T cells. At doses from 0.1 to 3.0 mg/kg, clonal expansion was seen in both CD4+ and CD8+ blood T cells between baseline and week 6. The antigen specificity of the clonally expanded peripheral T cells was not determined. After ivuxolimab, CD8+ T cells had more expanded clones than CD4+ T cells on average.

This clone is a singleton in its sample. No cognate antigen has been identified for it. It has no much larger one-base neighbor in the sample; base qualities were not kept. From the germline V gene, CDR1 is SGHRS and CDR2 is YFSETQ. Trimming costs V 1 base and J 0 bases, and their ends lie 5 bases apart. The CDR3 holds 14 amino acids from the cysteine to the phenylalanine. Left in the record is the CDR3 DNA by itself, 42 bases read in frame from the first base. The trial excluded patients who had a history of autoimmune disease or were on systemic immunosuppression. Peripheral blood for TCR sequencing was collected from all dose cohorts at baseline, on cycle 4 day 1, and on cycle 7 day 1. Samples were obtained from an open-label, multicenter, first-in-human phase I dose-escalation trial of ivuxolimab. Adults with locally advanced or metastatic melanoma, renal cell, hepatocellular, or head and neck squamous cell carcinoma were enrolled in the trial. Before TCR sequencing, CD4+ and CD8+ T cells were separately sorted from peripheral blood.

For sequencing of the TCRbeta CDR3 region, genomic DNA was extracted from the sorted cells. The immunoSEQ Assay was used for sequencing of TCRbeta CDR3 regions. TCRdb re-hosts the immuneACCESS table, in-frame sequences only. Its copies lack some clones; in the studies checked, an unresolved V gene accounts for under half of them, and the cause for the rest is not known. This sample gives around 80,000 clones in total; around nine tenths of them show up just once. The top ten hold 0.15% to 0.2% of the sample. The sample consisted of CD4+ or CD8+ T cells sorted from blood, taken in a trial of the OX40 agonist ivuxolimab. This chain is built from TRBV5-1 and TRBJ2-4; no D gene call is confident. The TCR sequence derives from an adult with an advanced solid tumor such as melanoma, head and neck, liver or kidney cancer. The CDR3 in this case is CASSLTLAKNIQYF. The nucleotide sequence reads TGCGCCAGCAGCTTGACATTAGCCAAAAACATTCAGTACTTC.